Sequencing of this TCR beta chain was carried out in a study of shared clonotypes between healthy human individuals. The CDR3 runs to 16 residues. CDR1 and CDR2 (germline): SGDLS, YYNGEE. V dropped 0 bases and J dropped 0 bases, with 9 bases sitting between them. TCRdb's table, derived via immunoSEQ multiplex PCR, lists solely in-frame clones and lacks some. The sample shows approximately 2.5 million clones, approximately 94% of them seen only once. The study, taken as a whole, reports: Non-shared clonotypes displayed generation probabilities falling below those of clonotypes present in all four donors.

A note on this clone: Its specificity is unknown. The same CDR3 arises from other DNA sequences in this sample as well.

The rearrangement links TRBV9 to TRBJ2-2, with D possibly TRBD1 on 5 matching bases. The TCR sequence derives from a young man in good health. Some clones in this sample may be carry-over from other donors' samples. The sequenced sample was naive CD4+ T cells from PBMCs. As for subset: CD45RA+ positively selected. The chain's CDR3 is CASSVGTGANTGELFF. DNA of the CDR3: TGTGCCAGCAGCGTAGGAACAGGAGCGAACACCGGGGAGCTGTTTTTT.